This passage covers 27 T cell receptor beta chains from one sample sequenced in a study of cytomegalovirus exposure and HLA in healthy donors. PCR involved 60 Vbeta and 13 Jbeta primers. This table comes from immunoSEQ multiplex PCR, and its TCRdb copy is limited to in-frame clones, with some not included. Among 26,000 or so clones, 60% to 80% were seen once, and the ten largest hold 3.5% to 5.5%. The sample comprised PBMCs. Receptors originate from a male donor in good health and CMV-seronegative.

The CDR3 loop reads CASRPGLAGETQYF. The DNA for the CDR3 is TGTGCCAGCAGACCTGGACTAGCGGGAGAGACCCAGTACTTC. The V call is TRBV6-5, the J call TRBJ2-5; TRBD2 aligns across 11 bases. Germline assignment: CDR1 MNHEY and CDR2 SVGAGI. The CDR3 spans 14 residues. After removal of 6 bases from V and 4 bases from J, the junction contained 4 bases not matched to a gene.

The V call is TRBV19, the J call TRBJ2-4; 11 bases are shared with TRBD2. The CDR3 is made up of 16 amino acids. Trimming removed 0 bases from V and 9 bases from J; junction bases left unmatched: 7. Looked up from germline, CDR1 is LNHDA and CDR2 is SQIVND (reference sequence). Here the CDR3 reads CASSIDWGSGRGIQYF. The CDR3 nucleotides read TGTGCCAGTAGTATAGATTGGGGTAGCGGGAGGGGCATTCAGTACTTC. Based on the CDR3 plus reference TRBV19 and TRBJ2-4, the full variable domain is DGGITQSPKYLFRKEGQNVTLSCEQNLNHDAMYWYRQDPGQGLRLIYYSQIVNDFQKGDIAEGYSVSREKKESFPLTVTSAQKNPTAFYLCASSIDWGSGRGIQYFGAGTRLSVL.

The chain couples TRBV10-3 to TRBJ1-5; D not certain. This CDR3 spans 14 amino acids. Germline V lookup: CDR1 ENHRY, CDR2 SYGVKD. Trimming left V 1 base short and J 3 bases short, with 7 bases between. The CDR3 DNA follows: TGTGCCATCAGTGAGTGGGGAGACAATCAGCCCCAGCATTTT. Translation: CAISEWGDNQPQHF.

The chain couples TRBV7-9 to TRBJ2-5; 7 positions agree with TRBD2. With V trimmed by 9 bases and J by 11 bases, 3 bases remained unmatched. Germline V gene data show CDR1 as SEHNR and CDR2 as FQNEAQ (reference sequence). There are 9 residues in the CDR3. CDR3 protein: CASPGGQYF. In DNA form, the CDR3 reads TGTGCCAGTCCCGGGGGGCAGTACTTC.

The chain joins TRBV5-1 to TRBJ2-7; D unclear. CDR3 size: 15 residues. Germline V gives CDR1 SGHRS, CDR2 YFSETQ. The V end was cut by 0 bases, the J end by 4 bases, with 14 bases between. CDR3 residues: CASSLDGSRAYEQYF. The DNA for the CDR3 is TGCGCCAGCAGCTTGGATGGTTCACGAGCATACGAGCAGTACTTC.

The chain joins TRBV6-4 to TRBJ2-2, with a weak D call TRBD1 (6 bases). CDR1 and CDR2 (germline): MRHNA, SNTAGT. The CDR3 consists of 13 residues. The V and J ends lost 4 bases and 5 bases respectively, with 8 bases between them. CDR3 sequence reads: CASSAGVTGELFF. The CDR3 coding sequence is TGTGCCAGCAGTGCAGGGGTAACCGGGGAGCTGTTTTTT.

This clone came up once. This chain connects TRBV28 to TRBJ2-7; D is perhaps TRBD1 (6 bases). This CDR3 is 16 amino acids long. V was shortened by 1 base and J by 5 bases, with 18 bases between the two germline ends. Germline lookup yields CDR1 MDHEN and CDR2 SYDVKM. The CDR3 DNA reads as TGTGCCAGCAGTTTATTCCCACAGGGCAGGTTCCACGAGCAGTACTTC. It is translated as CASSLFPQGRFHEQYF. Combining the CDR3 with reference TRBV28 and TRBJ2-7 gives the whole variable domain DVKVTQSSRYLVKRTGEKVFLECVQDMDHENMFWYRQDPGLGLRLIYFSYDVKMKEKGDIPEGYSVSREKKERFSLILESASTNQTSMYLCASSLFPQGRFHEQYFGPGTRLTVT.

The chain carries TRBV6-1 and TRBJ2-5; TRBD2 is a possible D gene (6 bases). The J call is uncertain, as TRBJ2-7 better fits the DNA end. Looked up from germline, CDR1 is MNHNS and CDR2 is SASEGT. The CDR3 consists of 14 residues. CDR3 nucleotides: TGTGCCAGCCAGTTTGATCTTGGAGGGGACGAGCAGTACTTC. The encoded protein is CASQFDLGGDEQYF.

The rearrangement joins TRBV7-8 to TRBJ2-1; TRBD1 agrees at 8 bases. This CDR3 contains 15 residues. V lost 6 bases to trimming and J lost 6 bases; unmatched junction nucleotides: 10. Germline-derived CDR1 and CDR2 are SGHVS and FQNEAQ. The CDR3 loop reads CASRSLGQGGNEQFF. In DNA form, the CDR3 reads TGTGCCAGCAGGAGTCTCGGACAGGGCGGCAATGAGCAGTTCTTC.

This clone was detected only a few times. The genes are TRBV11-2 and TRBJ2-4; TRBD2 matches 13 bases. The length of the CDR3 is 17 residues. V shed 2 bases and J 8 bases; nucleotides not matched to a gene: 9. The V gene's germline CDR1 is SGHAT and CDR2 FQNNGV. The CDR3 DNA reads TGTGCCAGCAGCTTAAGACCGGGGACTAGCGGGATGGACATTCAGTACTTC. It is translated as CASSLRPGTSGMDIQYF.

This CDR3 reads CASSDTDNGLISGNTIYF. DNA for the CDR3: TGTGCCAGCAGTGACACCGACAATGGCCTTATCTCTGGAAACACCATATATTTT. This sequence joins TRBV6-4 and TRBJ1-3; D remains ambiguous. V lost 2 bases and J 0 bases, leaving 17 bases between the germline ends. This CDR3 comprises 18 residues. Germline assignment: CDR1 MRHNA and CDR2 SNTAGT.

Concerning this clone: One junction end does not reproduce the germline sequence, and a read error may be involved. The chain combines TRBV7-3 with TRBJ1-1, with 10 positions matching TRBD1. Looked up from germline, CDR1 is SGHTA and CDR2 is FQGTGA. This CDR3 comprises 16 residues. The CDR3 protein is CASSPTPGQGFLRGTF. The CDR3 DNA is TGTGCCAGCAGCCCGACCCCGGGACAGGGGTTTTTAAGGGGGACCTTT.

The chain uses TRBV7-2 and TRBJ2-7, with 7 bases fitting TRBD2. The length of the CDR3 is 15 residues. J gave up 0 bases and V 4 bases, and 6 bases lay outside the gene matches. Germline V gene sequence: CDR1 SGHTA, CDR2 FQGNSA. In nucleotides, the CDR3 is TGTGCCAGCAGCTCGAGTCTAGCGGTCTCCTACGAGCAGTACTTC. Translating it yields CASSSSLAVSYEQYF.

The V and J genes are TRBV28 and TRBJ2-2, with 10 bases fitting TRBD2. Germline trimming cut 5 bases from V and 5 bases from J; bases unmatched to any gene: 5. Germline V CDR1 and CDR2: MDHEN, SYDVKM. The CDR3 is made up of 15 amino acids. The CDR3, as DNA: TGTGCCAGCAGTCGGACTAGCGGAGCTACCGGGGAGCTGTTTTTT. Its translation: CASSRTSGATGELFF.

This clone was observed a single time. This chain links TRBV2 with TRBJ2-3; D remains ambiguous. Germline assignment: CDR1 SNHLY and CDR2 FYNNEI. The CDR3 runs 16 residues. Trimming removed 4 bases from V and 1 base from J, with 15 bases in between. CDR3 region: CASSGGFSIRTDTQYF. In DNA, the CDR3 is TGTGCCAGCAGTGGAGGCTTTAGTATTCGCACAGATACGCAGTATTTT.

This chain joins TRBV4-2 and TRBJ2-5, with D possibly TRBD2 on 6 matching bases. This CDR3 is 18 amino acids long. Germline CDR1 is LGHNA and CDR2 is YNFKEQ. V was trimmed by 1 base and J by 10 bases, leaving 28 bases between them. The CDR3 DNA reads TGTGCCAGCAGCCAAGTGAGCGGGCCAGGGCAAAGGATGGGTGGCCAGTACTTC. This sequence encodes CASSQVSGPGQRMGGQYF.

V gene TRBV14 combines with J gene TRBJ2-5, with D unresolved. The last part of the DNA fits TRBJ2-7 better; the J call may be wrong. Germline V gene data show CDR1 as SGHDN and CDR2 as FVKESK. CDR3 length equals 14 residues. The CDR3 reads CASSQDGLAYEQYF. CDR3 in DNA: TGTGCCAGCAGCCAAGACGGCCTAGCCTACGAGCAGTACTTC.

The chain carries TRBV19 and TRBJ2-2, with D perhaps matching TRBD2 (6 bases). CDR3 size: 14 residues. Germline CDR1 is LNHDA and CDR2 is SQIVND (reference sequence). Trimming stripped 10 bases from V and 1 base from J, with 13 bases between. The CDR3 loop reads CATKAGRNTGELFF. The DNA of the CDR3 is TGTGCCACCAAAGCGGGCAGGAACACCGGGGAGCTGTTTTTT.

V and J are TRBV25-1 and TRBJ1-6; TRBD1 might be the D (6 bases). The CDR3 contains 15 residues. Looked up from germline, CDR1 is MGHDK and CDR2 is SYGVNS. V was pared by 1 base and J by 3 bases, with 7 bases between. The CDR3 DNA reads TGTGCCAGCAGTGAATCCAGGGGCTATAATTCACCCCTCCACTTT. Translation: CASSESRGYNSPLHF.

J is TRBJ2-2 and V is TRBV29-1, with D unresolved. CDR1 SQVTM and CDR2 ANQGSEA come from the germline V gene. Trimming left V 2 bases short and J 4 bases short, with 11 bases between. The CDR3 runs 14 residues. CDR3 loop: CSVELGVSTGELFF. CDR3 DNA sequence: TGCAGCGTTGAACTAGGAGTGAGCACCGGGGAGCTGTTTTTT.

A remark on this clone: A read error may produce the germline difference seen at one junction end. The V gene is TRBV7-2, the J gene TRBJ1-2; 7 nucleotides align to TRBD1. The CDR3 length is 13 residues. Germline CDR1 SGHTA, CDR2 FQGNSA. CDR3 residues: CASSLKETGPFSF. The CDR3 DNA sequence: TGTGCCAGCAGCTTAAAGGAGACAGGGCCGTTTTCCTTC.

The CDR3 bases are TGTGCCAGCAGTTACTCTTTAGGCGGTGGGTTCTACGAGCAGTACTTC. Protein product: CASSYSLGGGFYEQYF. The chain combines TRBV6-5 with TRBJ2-7; D is undetermined. V was pared by 0 bases and J by 3 bases, with 15 bases between. This CDR3 is built from 16 residues. Germline values: CDR1 MNHEY, CDR2 SVGAGI.

The chain links TRBV19 to TRBJ2-3; D perhaps matches TRBD2 (6 bases). V dropped 9 bases and J dropped 2 bases, with 9 bases sitting between them. This CDR3 has 12 amino acids. Germline V gives CDR1 LNHDA, CDR2 SQIVND (reference sequence). The CDR3 DNA follows: TGTGCCAGCGGGAGAAACACAGATACGCAGTATTTT. This sequence encodes CASGRNTDTQYF. Complete variable domain (other parts from reference TRBV19 and TRBJ2-3): DGGITQSPKYLFRKEGQNVTLSCEQNLNHDAMYWYRQDPGQGLRLIYYSQIVNDFQKGDIAEGYSVSREKKESFPLTVTSAQKNPTAFYLCASGRNTDTQYFGPGTRLTVL.

The chain links TRBV28 to TRBJ1-1; TRBD1 might be the D (5 bases). This CDR3 has 14 residues. The V end lost 3 bases, the J end lost 7 bases, and 15 bases lay between the germline ends. The V gene's germline CDR1 is MDHEN and CDR2 SYDVKM. CDR3 protein: CASSFTGNNREAFF. CDR3 in DNA: TGTGCCAGCAGTTTTACAGGTAACAATCGTGAAGCTTTCTTT.

The chain carries TRBV6-5 and TRBJ1-2, with 7 bases aligning to TRBD1. Germline V gene data show CDR1 as MNHEY and CDR2 as SVGAGI. The CDR3 loop spans 14 amino acids. J was trimmed by 8 bases and V by 4 bases; bases with no gene match: 10. CDR3 bases: TGTGCCAGCAGTTCGACTGACAGGGTCGACGGCTACACCTTC. Translating it yields CASSSTDRVDGYTF.

The chain is built from TRBV6-5 and TRBJ2-7, with TRBD2 matching over 7 bases. This CDR3 comprises 16 residues. V dropped 2 bases and J dropped 2; count of bases not matched to a gene: 9. Looked up from germline, CDR1 is MNHEY and CDR2 is SVGAGI. The CDR3 protein is CASSYLGSGNTYEQYF. In nucleotides, the CDR3 is TGTGCCAGCAGTTACCTTGGGAGCGGGAATACCTACGAGCAGTACTTC.

This chain connects TRBV4-2 to TRBJ1-2, with 9 bases matching TRBD1. The ends lost 4 bases at V and 6 bases at J; junction bases unmatched: 6. Germline loops: CDR1 LGHNA, CDR2 YNFKEQ. The CDR3 consists of 14 residues. The CDR3 loop is CASSREQGADGYTF. The CDR3 DNA is TGTGCCAGCAGCCGAGAACAGGGGGCAGATGGCTACACCTTC.